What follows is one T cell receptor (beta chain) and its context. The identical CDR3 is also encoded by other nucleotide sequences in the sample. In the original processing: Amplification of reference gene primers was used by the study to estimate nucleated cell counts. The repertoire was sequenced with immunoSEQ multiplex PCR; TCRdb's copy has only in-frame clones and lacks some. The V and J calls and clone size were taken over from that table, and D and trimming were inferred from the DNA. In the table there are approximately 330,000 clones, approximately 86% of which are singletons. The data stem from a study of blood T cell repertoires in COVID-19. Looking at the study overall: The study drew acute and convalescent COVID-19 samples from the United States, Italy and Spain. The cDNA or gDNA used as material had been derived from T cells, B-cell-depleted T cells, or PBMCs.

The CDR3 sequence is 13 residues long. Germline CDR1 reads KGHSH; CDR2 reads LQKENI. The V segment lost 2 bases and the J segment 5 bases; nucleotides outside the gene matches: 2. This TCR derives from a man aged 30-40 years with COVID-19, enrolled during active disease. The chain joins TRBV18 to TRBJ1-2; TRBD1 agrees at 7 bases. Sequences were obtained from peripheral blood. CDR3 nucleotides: TGTGCCAGCTCACCAGGACAGGATTATGGCTACACCTTC. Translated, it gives CASSPGQDYGYTF.